This entry describes one T cell receptor beta chain. No cognate antigen has been identified for it. No base-level quality is on record; no much larger clone is a single base apart. The CDR3 starts with the cysteine, ends with the phenylalanine, and has 13 residues. Kept here is only the CDR3 DNA, which spans 39 bases and is read in frame from base 1. Trimming costs V 3 bases and J 0 bases, and their ends lie 6 bases apart. The germline V gene gives CDR1 as WSHSY and CDR2 as SAAADI. This sample is drawn from a study of control samples from healthy donors and cancer patients (dated by TCRdb to the early 2020s). Preparation of the library involved the immunoSEQ multiplex PCR assay. TCRdb obtained this table from immuneACCESS and retained in-frame rearrangements with V and J assigned. These tables miss some clones; where compared with another copy, unresolved V genes account for less than half of the shortfall, and the remainder is unexplained. The sample records roughly 150,000 clones, over 90% of which are singletons. The biggest ten clones account for around 2.4% of the sample.

The V and J segments used are TRBV10-2 and TRBJ2-7; there is no confident call for the D gene. Sequenced input: blood. The sequence derives from a man between 45 and 60 years old in good health. The encoded CDR3 is CASSDRRSYEQYF. The nucleotide sequence is TGCGCCAGCAGTGATCGCCGCTCCTACGAGCAGTACTTC.